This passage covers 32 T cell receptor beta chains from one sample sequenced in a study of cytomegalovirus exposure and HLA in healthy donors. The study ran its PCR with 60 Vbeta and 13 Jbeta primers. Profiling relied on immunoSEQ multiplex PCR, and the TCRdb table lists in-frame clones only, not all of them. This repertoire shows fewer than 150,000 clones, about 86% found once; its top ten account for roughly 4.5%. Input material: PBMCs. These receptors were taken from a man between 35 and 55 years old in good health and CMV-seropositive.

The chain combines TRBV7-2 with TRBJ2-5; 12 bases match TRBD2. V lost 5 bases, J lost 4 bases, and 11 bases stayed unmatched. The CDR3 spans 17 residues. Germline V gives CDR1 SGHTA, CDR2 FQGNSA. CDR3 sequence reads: CASSDPGASGGAETQYF. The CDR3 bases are TGTGCCAGCAGCGACCCCGGAGCTAGCGGGGGGGCAGAGACCCAGTACTTC.

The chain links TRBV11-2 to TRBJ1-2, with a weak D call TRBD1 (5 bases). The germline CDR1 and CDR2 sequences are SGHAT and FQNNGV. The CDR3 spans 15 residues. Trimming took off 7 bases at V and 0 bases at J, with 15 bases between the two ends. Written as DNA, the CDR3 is TGTGCCAGCAATATAGGGGCCTCCTCTAACTATGGCTACACCTTC. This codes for CASNIGASSNYGYTF.

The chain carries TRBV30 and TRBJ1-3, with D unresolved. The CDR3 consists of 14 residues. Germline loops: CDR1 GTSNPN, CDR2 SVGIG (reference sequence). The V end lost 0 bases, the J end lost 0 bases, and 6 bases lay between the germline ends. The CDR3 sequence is CAWSVAVSGNTIYF. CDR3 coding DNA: TGTGCCTGGAGTGTGGCAGTCTCTGGAAACACCATATATTTT.

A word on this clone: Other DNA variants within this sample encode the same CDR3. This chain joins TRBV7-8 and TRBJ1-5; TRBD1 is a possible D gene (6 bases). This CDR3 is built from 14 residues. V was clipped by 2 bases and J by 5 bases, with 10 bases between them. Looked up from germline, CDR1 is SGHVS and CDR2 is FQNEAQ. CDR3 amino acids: CASSLQGGYQPQHF. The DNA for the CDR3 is TGTGCCAGCAGCTTACAAGGGGGTTATCAGCCCCAGCATTTT.

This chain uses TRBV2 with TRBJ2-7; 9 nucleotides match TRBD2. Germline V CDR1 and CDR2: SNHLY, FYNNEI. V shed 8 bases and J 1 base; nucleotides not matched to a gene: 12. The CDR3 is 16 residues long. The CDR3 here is CASLRGSGLASYEQYF. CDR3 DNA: TGTGCCAGCCTGAGGGGTTCGGGACTAGCTTCCTACGAGCAGTACTTC.

Written as DNA, the CDR3 is TGTGCCTCCGACGGCGGAATCACAGATACGCAGTATTTT. The encoded protein is CASDGGITDTQYF. This chain joins TRBV13 and TRBJ2-3; D is ambiguous. Germline V lookup: CDR1 PRHDT, CDR2 FYEKMQ (reference sequence). CDR3 length: 13 amino acids. V lost 11 bases and J 2 bases, leaving 14 bases between the germline ends.

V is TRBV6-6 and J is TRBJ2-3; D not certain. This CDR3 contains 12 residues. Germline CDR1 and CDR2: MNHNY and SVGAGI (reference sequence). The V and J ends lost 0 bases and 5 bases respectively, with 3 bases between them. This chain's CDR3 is CASSYSGDTQYF. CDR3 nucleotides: TGTGCCAGCAGTTACTCCGGAGATACGCAGTATTTT.

CDR3 nucleotide sequence: TGTGCCAGCAGTGCTAAGTGGGGCGCAGCTGAAGCTTTCTTT. This sequence encodes CASSAKWGAAEAFF. This rearrangement joins TRBV7-2 to TRBJ1-1; D perhaps matches TRBD1 (5 bases). CDR3 length: 14 residues. V lost 6 bases to trimming and J lost 6 bases, with 17 bases between them. Per germline, CDR1 SGHTA and CDR2 FQGNSA.

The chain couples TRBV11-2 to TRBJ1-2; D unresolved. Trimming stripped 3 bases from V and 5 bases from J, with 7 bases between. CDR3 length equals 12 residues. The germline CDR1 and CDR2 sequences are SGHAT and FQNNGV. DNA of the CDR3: TGTGCCAGCAGCTTGACGACTTATGGCTACACCTTC. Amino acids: CASSLTTYGYTF.

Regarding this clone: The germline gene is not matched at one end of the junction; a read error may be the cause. DNA of the CDR3: TGTTCCAGCAGCTCCTCCCCGGCAGGGTCCTCCTACAATGAGCAGTTCTTC. Translated: CSSSSSPAGSSYNEQFF. This chain joins TRBV7-9 and TRBJ2-1; D is perhaps TRBD1 (5 bases). The CDR3 consists of 17 residues. From germline, CDR1 is SEHNR and CDR2 FQNEAQ (reference sequence).

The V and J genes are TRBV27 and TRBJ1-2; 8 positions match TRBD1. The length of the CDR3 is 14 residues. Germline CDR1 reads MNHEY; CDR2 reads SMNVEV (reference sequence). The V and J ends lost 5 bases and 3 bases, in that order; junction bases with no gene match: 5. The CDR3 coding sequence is TGTGCCAGCAGTCGGACAGGGTGGGACTATGGCTACACCTTC. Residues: CASSRTGWDYGYTF.

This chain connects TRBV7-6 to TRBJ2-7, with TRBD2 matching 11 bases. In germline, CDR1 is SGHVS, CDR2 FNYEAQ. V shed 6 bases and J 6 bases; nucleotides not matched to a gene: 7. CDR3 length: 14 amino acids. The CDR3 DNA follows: TGTGCCAGCAGTTACAAACTAGCGGGGGTCGAGCAGTACTTC. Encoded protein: CASSYKLAGVEQYF.

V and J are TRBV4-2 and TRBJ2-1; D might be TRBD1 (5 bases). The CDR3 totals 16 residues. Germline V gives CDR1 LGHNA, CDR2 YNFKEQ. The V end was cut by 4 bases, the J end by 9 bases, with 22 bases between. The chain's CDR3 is CASSLEKGFLSSEQFF. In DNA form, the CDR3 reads TGTGCCAGCAGCCTAGAGAAGGGGTTTCTATCAAGTGAGCAGTTCTTC.

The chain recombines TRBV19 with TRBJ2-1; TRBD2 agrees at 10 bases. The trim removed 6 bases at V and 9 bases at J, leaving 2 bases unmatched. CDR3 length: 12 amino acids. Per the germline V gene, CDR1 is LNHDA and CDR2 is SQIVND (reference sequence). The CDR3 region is CASSRLAGEQFF. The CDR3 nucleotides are TGTGCCAGTAGCCGACTAGCGGGTGAGCAGTTCTTC. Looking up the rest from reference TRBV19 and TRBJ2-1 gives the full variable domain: DGGITQSPKYLFRKEGQNVTLSCEQNLNHDAMYWYRQDPGQGLRLIYYSQIVNDFQKGDIAEGYSVSREKKESFPLTVTSAQKNPTAFYLCASSRLAGEQFFGPGTRLTVL.

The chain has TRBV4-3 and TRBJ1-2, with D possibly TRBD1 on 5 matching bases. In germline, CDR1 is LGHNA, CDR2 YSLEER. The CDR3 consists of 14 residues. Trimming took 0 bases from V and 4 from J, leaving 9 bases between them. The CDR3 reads CASSQDREGYGYTF. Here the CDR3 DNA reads TGCGCCAGCAGCCAAGACAGGGAGGGCTATGGCTACACCTTC.

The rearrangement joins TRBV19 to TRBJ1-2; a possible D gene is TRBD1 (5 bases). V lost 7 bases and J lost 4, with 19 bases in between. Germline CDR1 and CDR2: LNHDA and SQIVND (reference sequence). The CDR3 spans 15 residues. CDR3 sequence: CASTSAGGRSYGYTF. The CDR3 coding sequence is TGTGCCAGTACCTCCGCGGGGGGGAGAAGCTATGGCTACACCTTC. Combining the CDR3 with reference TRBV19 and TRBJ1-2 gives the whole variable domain DGGITQSPKYLFRKEGQNVTLSCEQNLNHDAMYWYRQDPGQGLRLIYYSQIVNDFQKGDIAEGYSVSREKKESFPLTVTSAQKNPTAFYLCASTSAGGRSYGYTFGSGTRLTVV.

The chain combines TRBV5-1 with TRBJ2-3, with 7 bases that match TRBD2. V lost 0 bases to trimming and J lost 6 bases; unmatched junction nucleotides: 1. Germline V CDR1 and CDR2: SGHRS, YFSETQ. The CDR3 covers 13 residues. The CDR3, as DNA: TGCGCCAGCAGCTTGGCGACTAGCGATACGCAGTATTTT. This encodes CASSLATSDTQYF.

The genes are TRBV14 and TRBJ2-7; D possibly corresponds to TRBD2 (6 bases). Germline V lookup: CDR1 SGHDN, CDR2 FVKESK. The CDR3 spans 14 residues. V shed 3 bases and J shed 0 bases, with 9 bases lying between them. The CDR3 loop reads CASSQEAGSYEQYF. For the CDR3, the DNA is TGTGCCAGCAGCCAGGAAGCGGGCTCCTACGAGCAGTACTTC.

CDR3 residues: CASSRSGGAPYEQYF. The DNA of the CDR3 is TGTGCCAGCAGCCGAAGCGGGGGGGCTCCCTACGAGCAGTACTTC. J is TRBJ2-7 and V is TRBV7-6; 10 bases fit TRBD2. Looked up from germline, CDR1 is SGHVS and CDR2 is FNYEAQ. V gave up 5 bases and J gave up 2 bases; unmatched junction bases: 6. The CDR3 has 15 residues.

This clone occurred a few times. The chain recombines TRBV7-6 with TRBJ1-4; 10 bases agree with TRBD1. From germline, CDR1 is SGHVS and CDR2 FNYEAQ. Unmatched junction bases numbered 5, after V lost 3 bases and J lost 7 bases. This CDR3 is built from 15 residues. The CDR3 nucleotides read TGTGCCAGCAGCTTGAACGACAGGGGGCTTGAAAAACTGTTTTTT. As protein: CASSLNDRGLEKLFF. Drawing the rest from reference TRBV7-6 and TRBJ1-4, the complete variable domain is GAGVSQSPRYKVTKRGQDVALRCDPISGHVSLYWYRQALGQGPEFLTYFNYEAQQDKSGLPNDRFSAERPEGSISTLTIQRTEQRDSAMYRCASSLNDRGLEKLFFGSGTQLSVL.

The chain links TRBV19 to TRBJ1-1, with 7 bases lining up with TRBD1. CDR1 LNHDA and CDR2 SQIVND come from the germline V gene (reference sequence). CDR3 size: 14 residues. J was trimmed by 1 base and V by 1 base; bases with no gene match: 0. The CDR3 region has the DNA TGTGCCAGTAGTATAGGACAGGGGAACACTGAAGCTTTCTTT. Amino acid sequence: CASSIGQGNTEAFF.

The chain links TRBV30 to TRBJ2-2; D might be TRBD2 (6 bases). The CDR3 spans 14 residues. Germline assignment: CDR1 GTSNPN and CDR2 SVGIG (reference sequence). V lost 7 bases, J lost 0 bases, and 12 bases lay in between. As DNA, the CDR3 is TGTGCCTCCCCTAGCGCGTCGAACACCGGGGAGCTGTTTTTT. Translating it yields CASPSASNTGELFF.

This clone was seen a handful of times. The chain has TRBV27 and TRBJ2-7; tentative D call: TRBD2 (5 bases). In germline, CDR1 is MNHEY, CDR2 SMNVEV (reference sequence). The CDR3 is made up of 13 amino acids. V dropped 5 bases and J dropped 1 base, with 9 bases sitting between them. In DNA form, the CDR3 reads TGTGCCAGCAGTCCCGGACTTTCCTACGAGCAGTACTTC. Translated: CASSPGLSYEQYF.

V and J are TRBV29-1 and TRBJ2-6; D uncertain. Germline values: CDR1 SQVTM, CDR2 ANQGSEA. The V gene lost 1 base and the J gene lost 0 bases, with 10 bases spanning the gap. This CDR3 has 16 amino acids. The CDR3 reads CSVEVSASSGANVLTF. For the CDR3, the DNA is TGCAGCGTTGAAGTTAGTGCGAGCTCTGGGGCCAACGTCCTGACTTTC.

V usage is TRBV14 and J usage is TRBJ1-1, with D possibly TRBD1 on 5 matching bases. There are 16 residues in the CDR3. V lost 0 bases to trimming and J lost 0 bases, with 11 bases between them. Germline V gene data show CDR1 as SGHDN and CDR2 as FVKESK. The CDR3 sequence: CASSQDSRVMNTEAFF. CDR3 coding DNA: TGTGCCAGCAGCCAAGACTCCAGGGTCATGAACACTGAAGCTTTCTTT.

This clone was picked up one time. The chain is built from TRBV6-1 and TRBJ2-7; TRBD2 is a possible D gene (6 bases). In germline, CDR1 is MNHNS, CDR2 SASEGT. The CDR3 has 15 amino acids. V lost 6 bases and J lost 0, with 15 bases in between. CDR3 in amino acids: CASRPVAGYSYEQYF. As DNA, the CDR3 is TGTGCCAGCAGACCTGTCGCGGGGTACTCCTACGAGCAGTACTTC.

CDR3 sequence: CASSLNRDRADIQYF. The CDR3 DNA reads TGTGCCAGCAGCCTAAACCGGGACAGGGCGGACATTCAGTACTTC. The V gene is TRBV13, the J gene TRBJ2-4; 9 nucleotides line up with TRBD1. The CDR3 sequence is 15 residues long. Germline V gene sequence: CDR1 PRHDT, CDR2 FYEKMQ (reference sequence). The V segment lost 5 bases and the J segment 8 bases; nucleotides outside the gene matches: 10.

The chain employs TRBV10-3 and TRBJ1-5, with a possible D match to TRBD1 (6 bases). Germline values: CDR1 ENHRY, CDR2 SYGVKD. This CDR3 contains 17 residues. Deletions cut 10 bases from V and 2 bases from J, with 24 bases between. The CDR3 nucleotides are TGTGCCACCAGGGGAGGGGAAAGGTTAATAGGCAATCAGCCCCAGCATTTT. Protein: CATRGGERLIGNQPQHF.

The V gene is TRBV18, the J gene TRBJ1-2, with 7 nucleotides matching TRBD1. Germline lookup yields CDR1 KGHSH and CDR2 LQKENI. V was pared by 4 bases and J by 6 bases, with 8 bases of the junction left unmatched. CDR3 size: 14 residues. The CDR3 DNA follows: TGTGCCAGCTCACGATACGACAGGGAGGATGGCTACACCTTC. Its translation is CASSRYDREDGYTF.

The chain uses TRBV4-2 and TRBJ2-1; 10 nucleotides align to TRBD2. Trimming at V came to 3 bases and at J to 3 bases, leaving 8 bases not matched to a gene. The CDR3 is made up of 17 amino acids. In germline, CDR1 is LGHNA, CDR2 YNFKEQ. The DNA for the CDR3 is TGTGCCAGCAGCCAGGCCCAAGCGGGGGGGCTCTACAATGAGCAGTTCTTC. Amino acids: CASSQAQAGGLYNEQFF.

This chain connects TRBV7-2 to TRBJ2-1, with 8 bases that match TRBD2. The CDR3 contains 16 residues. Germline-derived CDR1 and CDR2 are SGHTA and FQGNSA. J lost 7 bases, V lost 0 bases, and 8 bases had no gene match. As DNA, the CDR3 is TGTGCCAGCAGCTTAGCGAGCGGGGGAGTGCATAATGAGCAGTTCTTC. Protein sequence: CASSLASGGVHNEQFF.

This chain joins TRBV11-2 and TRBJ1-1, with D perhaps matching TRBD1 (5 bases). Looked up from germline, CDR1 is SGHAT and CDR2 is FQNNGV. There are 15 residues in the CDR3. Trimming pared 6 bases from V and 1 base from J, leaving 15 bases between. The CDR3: CASSQGQGRNTEAFF. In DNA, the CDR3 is TGTGCCAGCAGTCAAGGGCAGGGAAGGAACACTGAAGCTTTCTTT.